This TCR beta chain was identified in a study of shared clonotypes between healthy human individuals. A word on this clone: Its matching antigen is unknown.

Study-level findings and limits: Relative to clonotypes present in all four donors, those not shared had lower generation probabilities.

The CDR3 is 14 amino acids. Germline-derived CDR1 and CDR2 are MDHEN and SYDVKM. The V gene lost 4 bases and the J gene lost 4 bases, with 13 bases spanning the gap. Sequencing was performed with immunoSEQ multiplex PCR; in TCRdb, only in-frame clones are kept and a portion is missing. The top ten clones hold about 0.41% of a sample with roughly 2,300,000 clones, 85% to 95% of them seen once. The chain is built from TRBV28 and TRBJ1-2, with D unresolved. The source material was naive CD4+ T cells from PBMCs. Described subset: CD45RA+ positively selected. The clonotype was recovered from a man between 18 and 29 years old in good health. Some clones in this sample may be carry-over from other donors' samples. CDR3 sequence: CASSSEAGPYGYTF. The CDR3 bases are TGTGCCAGCAGTTCAGAGGCCGGGCCCTATGGCTACACCTTC.